This T cell receptor beta chain is drawn from a study of cytomegalovirus exposure and HLA in healthy donors. Data came from immunoSEQ multiplex PCR; TCRdb stores just in-frame clones and leaves some out. The sample has roughly 330,000 clones; roughly 87% are singletons. Per the germline V gene, CDR1 is LNHDA and CDR2 is SQIVND (reference sequence). The V segment lost 4 bases and the J segment 5 bases; nucleotides outside the gene matches: 5. This CDR3 has 15 residues. About this clone: The antigen is unknown.

Study findings and constraints: Cytomegalovirus association was listed for approximately 160 TCR beta chains.

The V and J genes are TRBV19 and TRBJ2-5, with 12 bases aligning to TRBD2. The receptor's source is a young woman in good health and CMV-seropositive. Sequencing was done on a sample of PBMCs. Written as DNA, the CDR3 is TGTGCCAGTAGTACCCTAGCGGGAGGGTGGGAGACCCAGTACTTC. Residues: CASSTLAGGWETQYF.